Below are 26 T cell receptor beta chains sequenced from a single sample in a study of beta chain features in type 1 diabetes. Notes on the study in general: In every one of the four CD4+ subsets, TCRB CDR3s were moderately but significantly shorter in Type 1 diabetes patients.

The isolated RNA, all of it, was reverse transcribed, so expressed TCRB transcripts were what got sequenced. Clones were read by immunoSEQ multiplex PCR, and TCRdb kept only the in-frame ones, dropping some. There are about 370,000 clones in the sample; around 10% occur only once, and around 0.66% lies in the top ten. These receptors' antigens are unknown. The sequenced material came from central memory CD4+ T cells from blood. These receptors were taken from a young man with type 1 diabetes.

This chain uses TRBV4-2 with TRBJ2-5; 14 bases align to TRBD2. With V trimmed by 2 bases and J by 4 bases, 3 bases remained unmatched. This CDR3 is built from 16 residues. The germline CDR1 and CDR2 sequences are LGHNA and YNFKEQ. This chain's CDR3 is CASSQMTSGGGETQYF. The CDR3 nucleotides are TGTGCCAGCAGCCAAATGACTAGCGGGGGGGGAGAGACCCAGTACTTC.

This chain joins TRBV4-2 and TRBJ1-5, with 9 nucleotides matching TRBD1. V shed 4 bases, J shed 3 bases, and the junction held 4 bases outside the gene matches. The CDR3 spans 15 residues. Germline V gives CDR1 LGHNA, CDR2 YNFKEQ. This chain's CDR3 is CASSRGTGPNQPQHF. The CDR3 nucleotides read TGTGCCAGCAGCCGTGGGACAGGGCCCAATCAGCCCCAGCATTTT.

This clone was counted a few times. The chain links TRBV10-3 to TRBJ1-5, with TRBD1 as a possible D gene (6 bases). The CDR3 loop spans 14 amino acids. CDR1 ENHRY and CDR2 SYGVKD come from the germline V gene. V was pared by 10 bases and J by 4 bases, with 17 bases between. The CDR3 bases are TGTGCCACCGAAGCCGGGCAGGGGAATCAGCCCCAGCATTTT. As protein: CATEAGQGNQPQHF.

This clone was seen at least ten times. The chain employs TRBV28 and TRBJ2-1; 10 nucleotides match TRBD1. The CDR3 spans 15 residues. V trimming: 1 base; J trimming: 9 bases; junction bases outside the gene matches: 6. In germline, CDR1 is MDHEN, CDR2 SYDVKM. The CDR3 nucleotides are TGTGCCAGCAGTTTATTTGGGACAGGGGTAGGTGAGCAGTTCTTC. Encoded protein: CASSLFGTGVGEQFF. Complete variable domain (other parts from reference TRBV28 and TRBJ2-1): DVKVTQSSRYLVKRTGEKVFLECVQDMDHENMFWYRQDPGLGLRLIYFSYDVKMKEKGDIPEGYSVSREKKERFSLILESASTNQTSMYLCASSLFGTGVGEQFFGPGTRLTVL.

This chain joins TRBV5-4 and TRBJ2-6, with D tentatively TRBD1 (5 bases). The V end was cut by 2 bases, the J end by 3 bases, with 12 bases between. CDR1 SGHNT and CDR2 YYREEE come from the germline V gene (reference sequence). The length of the CDR3 is 16 residues. CDR3 sequence: CASSLSQGYGANVLTF. The CDR3 nucleotides are TGTGCCAGCAGCTTATCCCAGGGATATGGGGCCAACGTCCTGACTTTC.

V usage is TRBV7-2 and J usage is TRBJ2-7; weak D call: TRBD2 (6 bases). The length of the CDR3 is 15 residues. With 1 base removed from V and 6 bases from J, the gap between germline ends came to 16 bases. The germline V gene has CDR1 SGHTA and CDR2 FQGNSA. The CDR3: CASSLVAGLGIEQYF. CDR3 nucleotides: TGTGCCAGCAGCTTAGTTGCGGGACTGGGGATCGAGCAGTACTTC.

This clone has just a few counts. V is TRBV27 and J is TRBJ2-3; D remains unclear. CDR1 is MNHEY and CDR2 is SMNVEV in the germline V gene (reference sequence). This CDR3 spans 13 amino acids. The ends were cut back, 4 bases at V and 2 bases at J, with 7 bases in the middle. The chain's CDR3 is CASSSKFTDTQYF. The CDR3 nucleotides read TGTGCCAGCAGTTCTAAATTCACAGATACGCAGTATTTT.

This clone was seen a handful of times. The chain joins TRBV11-3 to TRBJ1-3; possible D gene TRBD1, 6 bases. There are 14 residues in the CDR3. The germline V and J ends were trimmed by 5 bases and 3 bases, with 11 bases remaining between them. The germline V gene has CDR1 SGHNT and CDR2 YENEEA. CDR3 sequence: CASSQGQFGNTIYF. For the CDR3, the DNA is TGTGCCAGCAGCCAAGGACAGTTTGGAAACACCATATATTTT. The complete variable domain, with remaining parts taken from reference TRBV11-3 and TRBJ1-3, reads EAGVVQSPRYKIIEKKQPVAFWCNPISGHNTLYWYLQNLGQGPELLIRYENEEAVDDSQLPKDRFSAERLKGVDSTLKIQPAELGDSAVYLCASSQGQFGNTIYFGEGSWLTVV.

This chain connects TRBV28 to TRBJ1-2, with D perhaps matching TRBD1 (5 bases). CDR1 and CDR2 from the germline V gene are MDHEN and SYDVKM. The CDR3 is 13 amino acids. V lost 8 bases and J lost 8, with 18 bases in between. The CDR3 spells CASSPGYAWGYTF. The CDR3 coding sequence is TGTGCCAGCTCCCCAGGGTACGCCTGGGGCTACACCTTC.

The genes are TRBV9 and TRBJ1-1; D gene unclear. The CDR3 is made up of 14 amino acids. V was clipped by 4 bases and J by 1 base, with 11 bases between them. The germline CDR1 and CDR2 sequences are SGDLS and YYNGEE. The CDR3: CASSRQLGNTEAFF. In DNA form, the CDR3 reads TGTGCCAGCAGCCGTCAATTGGGGAACACTGAAGCTTTCTTT.

This clone was seen a few times. The chain has TRBV5-1 and TRBJ2-5; D not resolved. Germline CDR1 is SGHRS and CDR2 is YFSETQ. CDR3 size: 14 residues. V lost 1 base and J lost 5, with 12 bases in between. The CDR3 reads CASSLSKGGETQYF. As DNA, the CDR3 is TGCGCCAGCAGCTTGAGCAAAGGTGGTGAGACCCAGTACTTC.

The rearrangement uses TRBV7-8 and TRBJ2-1, with 9 positions matching TRBD1. With 5 bases clipped from V and 5 bases from J, the junction kept 16 bases outside the gene matches. The CDR3 has 18 residues. The germline V gene has CDR1 SGHVS and CDR2 FQNEAQ. The CDR3 reads CASSLALFPGQGNNEQFF. The DNA for the CDR3 is TGTGCCAGCAGCCTTGCACTCTTCCCGGGACAGGGTAACAATGAGCAGTTCTTC.

V gene TRBV29-1 combines with J gene TRBJ1-2; D unclear. CDR3 length: 13 residues. V lost 4 bases, J lost 1 base, and 10 bases lay in between. CDR1 is SQVTM, CDR2 ANQGSEA, per germline. CDR3 DNA sequence: TGCAGCGTTGTTGAAAGCCTTAACTATGGCTACACCTTC. This translates into CSVVESLNYGYTF.

This clone was seen more than once but under ten times. The V and J genes are TRBV28 and TRBJ1-2; no firm D call. This CDR3 is 13 amino acids long. Germline V lookup: CDR1 MDHEN, CDR2 SYDVKM. Trimming shortened V by 7 bases and J by 2 bases, and 11 bases separated the two germline ends. This CDR3 is CASIRAENYGYTF. CDR3 nucleotides: TGTGCCAGCATAAGGGCAGAGAACTATGGCTACACCTTC.

At least ten counts were recorded for this clone. V and J are TRBV18 and TRBJ1-1; a possible D gene is TRBD1 (6 bases). CDR1 is KGHSH and CDR2 is LQKENI in the germline V gene. V gave up 5 bases and J gave up 4 bases, with 11 bases separating them. This CDR3 comprises 13 residues. For the CDR3, the DNA is TGTGCCAGCTCAGTAGACAGGCGCACTGAAGCTTTCTTT. Translation gives CASSVDRRTEAFF.

This clone was observed a handful of times. The rearrangement joins TRBV6-1 to TRBJ2-5; 7 bases are a match to TRBD1. CDR1 is MNHNS and CDR2 is SASEGT in the germline V gene. There are 14 residues in the CDR3. V lost 8 bases, J lost 3 bases, and 9 bases stayed unmatched. CDR3 in amino acids: CASLDRAGEETQYF. CDR3 DNA: TGTGCCAGCCTCGACAGGGCCGGAGAAGAGACCCAGTACTTC.

V gene TRBV7-2 combines with J gene TRBJ1-5; D might be TRBD1 (5 bases). Trimming stripped 1 base from V and 2 bases from J, with 15 bases between. The CDR3 loop spans 17 amino acids. Germline V gives CDR1 SGHTA, CDR2 FQGNSA. The CDR3: CASSLDSTRGRNQPQHF. The CDR3, as DNA: TGTGCCAGCAGCTTAGATTCTACGAGGGGCCGCAATCAGCCCCAGCATTTT.

This clone turned up a few times. V and J are TRBV13 and TRBJ1-1; D is ambiguous. The V and J ends lost 6 bases and 4 bases respectively, with 12 bases between them. The germline CDR1 and CDR2 sequences are PRHDT and FYEKMQ (reference sequence). This CDR3 region has 13 residues. The DNA for the CDR3 is TGTGCCAGCAGTCCCCAACACGGCACTGAAGCTTTCTTT. This translates into CASSPQHGTEAFF.

The V and J genes are TRBV5-5 and TRBJ2-5; no clear D gene. This CDR3 region has 14 residues. The V gene lost 0 bases and the J gene lost 4 bases, with 10 bases spanning the gap. Germline-derived CDR1 and CDR2 are SGHKS and YYEKEE (reference sequence). CDR3 region: CASSLDSQVETQYF. The CDR3 coding sequence is TGTGCCAGCAGCTTGGACTCCCAAGTAGAGACCCAGTACTTC.

This chain connects TRBV5-4 to TRBJ1-2; D call uncertain. CDR3 length: 14 amino acids. CDR1 SGHNT and CDR2 YYREEE come from the germline V gene (reference sequence). V dropped 2 bases and J dropped 3 bases, with 11 bases sitting between them. DNA for the CDR3: TGTGCCAGCAGCTTTTTGGCAGAAGACTATGGCTACACCTTC. Translated: CASSFLAEDYGYTF.

This clone has just a few counts. The chain uses TRBV7-9 and TRBJ1-2, with D hard to call. Per the germline V gene, CDR1 is SEHNR and CDR2 is FQNEAQ (reference sequence). The CDR3 is 15 amino acids. Trimming removed 3 bases at V and 0 bases at J, with 11 bases between. The CDR3 region has the DNA TGTGCCAGCAGCTTCCCATTTCCAGCTAACTATGGCTACACCTTC. It is translated as CASSFPFPANYGYTF.

The sample holds a few counts of this clone. This rearrangement joins TRBV7-2 to TRBJ2-1; D might be TRBD2 (6 bases). The CDR3 loop spans 17 amino acids. Germline-derived CDR1 and CDR2 are SGHTA and FQGNSA. Trimming removed 5 bases from V and 11 bases from J, with 28 bases in between. The CDR3 loop reads CASSQEIGIGAGWKQFF. For the CDR3, the DNA is TGTGCCAGCAGCCAAGAGATTGGGATAGGTGCGGGATGGAAGCAGTTCTTC. The whole variable domain, remainder taken from reference TRBV7-2 and TRBJ2-1, is GAGVSQSPSNKVTEKGKDVELRCDPISGHTALYWYRQSLGQGLEFLIYFQGNSAPDKSGLPSDRFSAERTGGSVSTLTIQRTQQEDSAVYLCASSQEIGIGAGWKQFFGPGTRLTVL.

The chain joins TRBV7-8 to TRBJ2-2; D unclear. The CDR3 is made up of 14 amino acids. V was cut by 3 bases and J by 4 bases, with 9 bases left in between. CDR1 is SGHVS, CDR2 FQNEAQ, per germline. The chain's CDR3 is CASSFGPTTGELFF. For the CDR3, the DNA is TGTGCCAGCAGCTTTGGGCCGACCACCGGGGAGCTGTTTTTT.

This clone was observed a few times. The rearrangement joins TRBV27 to TRBJ2-2; D gene ambiguous. Germline V gene sequence: CDR1 MNHEY, CDR2 SMNVEV (reference sequence). The CDR3 length is 12 residues. V lost 6 bases, J lost 5 bases, and 7 bases lay in between. CDR3 nucleotides: TGTGCCAGCAGGGGGATTACCGGGGAGCTGTTTTTT. Translation gives CASRGITGELFF.

A word on this clone: One base separates it from a far larger clone, so it is likely a read error. V is TRBV7-2 and J is TRBJ1-2; D is undetermined. Germline CDR1 and CDR2: SGHTA and FQGNSA. With 1 base removed from V and 3 bases from J, the gap between germline ends came to 0 bases. The CDR3 covers 11 residues. The CDR3 sequence is CASSLDYGYTF. CDR3 sequence (DNA): TGTGCCAGCAGCTTAGACTATGGCTACACCTTC.

The V gene is TRBV2, the J gene TRBJ1-1, with D perhaps TRBD1 (5 bases). CDR1 SNHLY and CDR2 FYNNEI come from the germline V gene. The V gene lost 6 bases and the J gene lost 4 bases, with 12 bases spanning the gap. The length of the CDR3 is 13 residues. CDR3 coding DNA: TGTGCCAGCAGGAGAGGGGAGAGCACTGAAGCTTTCTTT. This encodes CASRRGESTEAFF.